Given below is one T cell receptor (beta chain) in context. The sample comes from a study of blood T cell repertoires in COVID-19. As for the study in general: The origin of the acute and convalescent COVID-19 samples was the United States, Italy and Spain. The cDNA or gDNA used as material had been derived from T cells, B-cell-depleted T cells, or PBMCs.

Some clones are missing from TCRdb's copy, which holds only in-frame ones; the method was immunoSEQ multiplex PCR. The data show about 170,000 clones, around 81% seen once. This CDR3 comprises 16 residues. Between the trimmed V and J ends, which lost 0 bases and 2 bases, there was a span of 11 bases. Germline V gene lookup returns CDR1 MNHEY and CDR2 SVGAGI. The receptor was isolated from a man aged 65-85 years with active or convalescent COVID-19. The chain is built from TRBV6-5 and TRBJ1-3; a weak D match, TRBD1 (6 bases). The sample was peripheral blood. The CDR3 region has the DNA TGTGCCAGCAGTTACTCAGGGCAGGGGACTGGAAACACCATATATTTT. Protein product: CASSYSGQGTGNTIYF.